One and the same sample provided the 10 T cell receptor beta chains below, sequenced in a study of blood T cell repertoires in COVID-19. The assay was immunoSEQ multiplex PCR, and TCRdb's table has in-frame clones only and misses some. The sample has approximately 110,000 clones; around 81% are singletons. The sequenced sample consisted of peripheral blood. The receptor set was obtained from a man at least 80 years old with acute or convalescent COVID-19.

V and J are TRBV25-1 and TRBJ1-4, with D perhaps matching TRBD1 (6 bases). Trimming removed 1 base at V and 7 bases at J, with 13 bases between. Per germline, CDR1 MGHDK and CDR2 SYGVNS. CDR3 length: 15 amino acids. The CDR3 coding sequence is TGTGCCAGCAGTGAATTAGTAGGGGGTCGTGAAAAACTGTTTTTT. This codes for CASSELVGGREKLFF. The variable domain in full, completed from reference TRBV25-1 and TRBJ1-4, reads EADIYQTPRYLVIGTGKKITLECSQTMGHDKMYWYQQDPGMELHLIHYSYGVNSTEKGDLSSESTVSRIRTEHFPLTLESARPSHTSQYLCASSELVGGREKLFFGSGTQLSVL.

This clone has a handful of counts. The V and J genes are TRBV5-4 and TRBJ1-2; no firm D call. The germline V gene encodes CDR1 SGHNT and CDR2 YYREEE (reference sequence). V lost 0 bases and J 2 bases, leaving 5 bases between the germline ends. The CDR3 length is 13 residues. CDR3 residues: CASSLDKNYGYTF. The CDR3 DNA follows: TGTGCCAGCAGCTTGGACAAAAACTATGGCTACACCTTC.

The chain recombines TRBV19 with TRBJ1-2; D gene unclear. From germline, CDR1 is LNHDA and CDR2 SQIVND (reference sequence). V was cut by 6 bases and J by 11 bases, with 16 bases left in between. The CDR3 extends over 12 amino acids. CDR3 residues: CASRSPARGYTF. The CDR3 region has the DNA TGTGCCAGTAGGTCCCCGGCCCGCGGGTACACCTTC.

This chain joins TRBV3-1 (or the pseudogene TRBV3-2) and TRBJ2-1; 10 bases are shared with TRBD1. Trimming at V came to 6 bases and at J to 5 bases, leaving 7 bases not matched to a gene. CDR3 size: 15 residues. Germline V gene data show CDR1 as LGHDT and CDR2 as YNNKEL (reference sequence). The CDR3 DNA reads as TGTGCCAGCAGAGAGACAGGGGGCGTTGACAATGAGCAGTTCTTC. Protein product: CASRETGGVDNEQFF.

The chain links TRBV5-6 to TRBJ1-1, with 8 bases fitting TRBD1. J was trimmed by 1 base and V by 4 bases; bases with no gene match: 15. CDR3 size: 18 residues. Germline lookup yields CDR1 SGHDT and CDR2 YYEEEE. The CDR3 DNA reads as TGTGCCAGCAGCCAAATTGTGCCCGCCGGGACAGGGAACACTGAAGCTTTCTTT. Translation: CASSQIVPAGTGNTEAFF.

The V call is TRBV2, the J call TRBJ2-7; TRBD2 might be the D (6 bases). The CDR3 length is 12 residues. V was pared by 4 bases and J by 7 bases, with 11 bases between. The germline CDR1 and CDR2 sequences are SNHLY and FYNNEI. The CDR3 loop is CASSGDGGEQYF. CDR3 bases: TGTGCCAGCAGTGGGGACGGAGGGGAGCAGTACTTC.

The CDR3 nucleotides read TGTGCCAGCAGTTTACTTGCGGGGAGGAACACCGGGGAGCTGTTTTTT. Amino acids: CASSLLAGRNTGELFF. V usage is TRBV28 and J usage is TRBJ2-2; a possible D gene is TRBD2 (6 bases). Trimming removed 2 bases from V and 1 base from J, with 11 bases in between. In germline, CDR1 is MDHEN, CDR2 SYDVKM. CDR3 length: 16 residues.

This chain joins TRBV5-1 and TRBJ2-3, with a possible D match to TRBD1 (6 bases). CDR1 is SGHRS and CDR2 is YFSETQ in the germline V gene. The CDR3 has 15 residues. The ends were cut back, 0 bases at V and 3 bases at J, with 11 bases in the middle. The CDR3 nucleotides are TGCGCCAGCAGCTTGGGCCAGCAGGGGACAGATACGCAGTATTTT. Translation: CASSLGQQGTDTQYF.

Notes on this clone: The germline gene is not matched at one end of the junction; a read error may be the cause. The chain joins TRBV18 to TRBJ1-2; possible D gene TRBD1, 5 bases. The CDR3 extends over 14 amino acids. The V gene's germline CDR1 is KGHSH and CDR2 LQKENI. This chain's CDR3 is CASSRVAGNSGYTF. In DNA form, the CDR3 reads TGTGCCAGCTCACGAGTGGCAGGGAACTCTGGCTACACCTTC.

The genes are TRBV5-1 and TRBJ2-1; TRBD2 agrees at 9 bases. Germline V lookup: CDR1 SGHRS, CDR2 YFSETQ. The CDR3 is 18 residues long. Losses at the gene ends were 4 bases for V and 2 bases for J; bases not matched to a gene: 13. CDR3 DNA sequence: TGCGCCAGCAGCACCGGCGGGGGGGGCCGGGCTACCTACAATGAGCAGTTCTTC. Amino acid sequence: CASSTGGGGRATYNEQFF.